Each of the 4 T cell receptor beta chains below was sequenced from the same sample in a study of patients and donors after allogeneic stem cell transplantation. Each CDR3 protein gets one entry after TCRdb re-called the RT-PCR reads with MiXCR. The data show 85,000 to 90,000 distinct CDR3 sequences, 40% to 60% seen once. Sequencing was performed on blood, either unsorted or a sorted T cell fraction (not recorded which). The receptors derive from a human donor who was either an allogeneic HSCT recipient or a stem cell or donor lymphocyte infusion donor (not recorded which). It is not recorded whose cells these are; they may come from a transplant donor.

The gene calls are TRBV20-1 and TRBJ1-2; TRBD1 aligns across 7 bases. There are 13 residues in the CDR3. The V segment lost 3 bases and the J segment 8 bases; nucleotides outside the gene matches: 9. Germline CDR1 and CDR2: DFQATT and SNEGSKA (reference sequence). CDR3 coding DNA: TGCAGTGCTAGGGCCGACAGGGTCTCCGGCTACACCTTC. Amino acid sequence: CSARADRVSGYTF.

The gene calls are TRBV6-1 and TRBJ2-3; D gene uncertain. The CDR3 loop spans 13 amino acids. Per the germline V gene, CDR1 is MNHNS and CDR2 is SASEGT. Trimming took off 7 bases at V and 3 bases at J, with 11 bases between the two ends. This CDR3 reads CASILGSTDTQYF. CDR3 bases: TGTGCCAGCATCCTAGGATCGACAGATACGCAGTATTTT.

J is TRBJ1-5 and V is TRBV9; D gene unclear. Trimming took off 0 bases at V and 9 bases at J, with 13 bases between the two ends. CDR1 is SGDLS, CDR2 YYNGEE, per germline. The CDR3 covers 14 residues. CDR3 nucleotide sequence: TGTGCCAGCAGCGTAGAAGGATCCCTTGGGCCCCAGCATTTT. Its protein product is CASSVEGSLGPQHF. The entire variable domain, with the rest obtained from reference TRBV9 and TRBJ1-5, is as follows: DSGVTQTPKHLITATGQRVTLRCSPRSGDLSVYWYQQSLDQGLQFLIQYYNGEERAKGNILERFSAQQFPDLHSELNLSSLELGDSALYFCASSVEGSLGPQHFGDGTRLSIL.

The V call is TRBV3-1, the J call TRBJ1-3; the D is unclear. The V end lost 0 bases, the J end lost 0 bases, and 15 bases lay between the germline ends. CDR1 and CDR2 from the germline V gene are LGHDT and YNNKEL (reference sequence). The CDR3 covers 18 residues. CDR3 bases: TGTGCCAGCAGCCAAGATTTTGGCTTTCTGCTCTCTGGAAACACCATATATTTT. It codes for CASSQDFGFLLSGNTIYF. Full variable domain (missing parts from reference TRBV3-1 and TRBJ1-3): DTAVSQTPKYLVTQMGNDKSIKCEQNLGHDTMYWYKQDSKKFLKIMFSYNNKELIINETVPNRFSPKSPDKAHLNLHINSLELGDSAVYFCASSQDFGFLLSGNTIYFGEGSWLTVV.